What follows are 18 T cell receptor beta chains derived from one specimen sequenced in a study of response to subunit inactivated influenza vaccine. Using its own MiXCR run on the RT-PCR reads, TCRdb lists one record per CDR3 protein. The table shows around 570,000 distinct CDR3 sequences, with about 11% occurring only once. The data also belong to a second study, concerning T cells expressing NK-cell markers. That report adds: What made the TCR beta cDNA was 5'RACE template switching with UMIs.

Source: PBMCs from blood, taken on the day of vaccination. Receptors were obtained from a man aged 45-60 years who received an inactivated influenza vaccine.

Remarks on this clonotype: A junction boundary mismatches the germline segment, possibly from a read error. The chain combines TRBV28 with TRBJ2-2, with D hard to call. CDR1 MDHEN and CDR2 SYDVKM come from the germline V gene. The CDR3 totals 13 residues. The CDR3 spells CASGLGNTGELFF. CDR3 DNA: TGTGCCAGCGGTTTAGGCAACACCGGGGAGCTGTTTTTT.

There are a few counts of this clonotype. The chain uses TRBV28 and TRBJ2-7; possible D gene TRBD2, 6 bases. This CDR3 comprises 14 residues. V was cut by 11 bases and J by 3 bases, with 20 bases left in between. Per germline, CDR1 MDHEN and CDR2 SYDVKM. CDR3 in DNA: TGTGCCGCCAGGGACCGCGGGACGAGCTACGAGCAGTACTTC. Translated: CAARDRGTSYEQYF.

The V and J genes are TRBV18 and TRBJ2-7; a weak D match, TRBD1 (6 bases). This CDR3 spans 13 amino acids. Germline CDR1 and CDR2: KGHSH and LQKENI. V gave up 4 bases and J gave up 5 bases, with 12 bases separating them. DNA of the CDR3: TGTGCCAGCTCACGGACAGTACGCCACGAGCAGTACTTC. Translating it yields CASSRTVRHEQYF. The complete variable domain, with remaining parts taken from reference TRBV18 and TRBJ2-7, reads NAGVMQNPRHLVRRRGQEARLRCSPMKGHSHVYWYRQLPEEGLKFMVYLQKENIIDESGMPKERFSAEFPKEGPSILRIQQVVRGDSAAYFCASSRTVRHEQYFGPGTRLTVT.

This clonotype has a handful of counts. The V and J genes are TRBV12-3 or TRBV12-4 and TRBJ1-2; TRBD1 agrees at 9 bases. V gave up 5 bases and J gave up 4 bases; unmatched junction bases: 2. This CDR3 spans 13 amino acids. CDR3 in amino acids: CASSTGGPYGYTF. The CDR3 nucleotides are TGTGCCAGCAGTACAGGGGGCCCCTATGGCTACACCTTC.

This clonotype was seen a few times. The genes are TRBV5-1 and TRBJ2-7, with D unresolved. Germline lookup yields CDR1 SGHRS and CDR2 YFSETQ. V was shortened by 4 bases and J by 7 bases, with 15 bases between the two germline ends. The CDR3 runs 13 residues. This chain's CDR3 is CASSPGALNEQYF. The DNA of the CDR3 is TGCGCCAGCAGCCCCGGAGCTCTGAATGAGCAGTACTTC.

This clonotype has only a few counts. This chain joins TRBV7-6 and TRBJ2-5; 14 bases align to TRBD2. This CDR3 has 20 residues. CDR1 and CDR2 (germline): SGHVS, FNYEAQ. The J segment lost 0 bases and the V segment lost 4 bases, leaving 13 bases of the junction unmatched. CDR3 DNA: TGTGCCAGCAGCTCTAGGGGAGGACTAGCGGGGGGCAGGTACCAAGAGACCCAGTACTTC. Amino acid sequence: CASSSRGGLAGGRYQETQYF.

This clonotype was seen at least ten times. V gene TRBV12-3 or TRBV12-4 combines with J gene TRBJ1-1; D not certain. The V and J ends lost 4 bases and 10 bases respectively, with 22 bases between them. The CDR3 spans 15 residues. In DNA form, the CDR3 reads TGTGCCAGCAGTTCCCTAGCGACGGGGATCGCAGGAGCTTTCTTT. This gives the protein CASSSLATGIAGAFF.

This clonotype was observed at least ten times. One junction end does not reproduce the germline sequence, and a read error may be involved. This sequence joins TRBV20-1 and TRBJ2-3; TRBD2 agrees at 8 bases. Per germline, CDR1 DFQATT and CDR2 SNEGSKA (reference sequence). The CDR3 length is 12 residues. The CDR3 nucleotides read TGCAGCGCTAGCGGGAGCACAGATACGCAGTATTTT. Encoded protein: CSASGSTDTQYF.

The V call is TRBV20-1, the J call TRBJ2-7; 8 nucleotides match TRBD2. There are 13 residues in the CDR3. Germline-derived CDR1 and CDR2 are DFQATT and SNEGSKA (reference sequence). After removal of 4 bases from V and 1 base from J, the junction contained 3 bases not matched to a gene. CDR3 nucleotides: TGCAGTGCTAATAGCGGGACTTCCTACGAGCAGTACTTC. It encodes CSANSGTSYEQYF.

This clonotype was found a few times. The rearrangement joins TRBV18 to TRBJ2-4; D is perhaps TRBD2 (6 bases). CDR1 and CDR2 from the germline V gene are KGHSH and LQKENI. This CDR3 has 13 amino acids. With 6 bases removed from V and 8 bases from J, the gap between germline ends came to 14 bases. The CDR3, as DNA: TGTGCCAGCTCCCCATACGGGGGAGACATTCAGTACTTC. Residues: CASSPYGGDIQYF.

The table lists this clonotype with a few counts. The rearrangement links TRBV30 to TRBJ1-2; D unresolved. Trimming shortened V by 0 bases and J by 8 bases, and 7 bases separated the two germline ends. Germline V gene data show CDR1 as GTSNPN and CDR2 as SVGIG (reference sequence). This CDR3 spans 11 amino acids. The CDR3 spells CAWSVRRGYTF. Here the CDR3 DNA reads TGTGCCTGGAGTGTTAGGCGCGGCTACACCTTC.

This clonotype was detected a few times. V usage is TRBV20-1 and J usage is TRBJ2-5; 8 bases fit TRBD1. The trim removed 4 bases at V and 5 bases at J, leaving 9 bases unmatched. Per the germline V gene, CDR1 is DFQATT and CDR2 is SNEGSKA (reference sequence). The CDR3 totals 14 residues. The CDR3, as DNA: TGCAGTGCTACGCAGGGGGCGCGGTTGGAGACCCAGTACTTC. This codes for CSATQGARLETQYF.

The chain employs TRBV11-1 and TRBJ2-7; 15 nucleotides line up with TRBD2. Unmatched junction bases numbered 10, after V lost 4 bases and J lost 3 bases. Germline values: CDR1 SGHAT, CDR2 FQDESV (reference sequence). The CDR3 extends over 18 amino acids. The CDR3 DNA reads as TGTGCCAGCAGCTCACCGGGACTAGCGGGGGGTCGGGGCTACGAGCAGTACTTC. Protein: CASSSPGLAGGRGYEQYF.

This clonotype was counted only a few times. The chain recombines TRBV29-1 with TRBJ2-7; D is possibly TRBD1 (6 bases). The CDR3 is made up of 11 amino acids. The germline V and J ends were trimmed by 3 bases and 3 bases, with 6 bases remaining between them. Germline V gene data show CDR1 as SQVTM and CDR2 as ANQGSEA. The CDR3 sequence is CSVETGYEQYF. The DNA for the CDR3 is TGCAGCGTTGAGACAGGCTACGAGCAGTACTTC.

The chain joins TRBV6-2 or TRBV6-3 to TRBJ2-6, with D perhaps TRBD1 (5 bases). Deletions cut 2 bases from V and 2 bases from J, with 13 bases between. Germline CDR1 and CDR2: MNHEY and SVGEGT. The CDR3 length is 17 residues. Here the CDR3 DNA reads TGTGCCAGCAGTTACCGGAAGGGGCTACCTGGGGCCAACGTCCTGACTTTC. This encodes CASSYRKGLPGANVLTF.

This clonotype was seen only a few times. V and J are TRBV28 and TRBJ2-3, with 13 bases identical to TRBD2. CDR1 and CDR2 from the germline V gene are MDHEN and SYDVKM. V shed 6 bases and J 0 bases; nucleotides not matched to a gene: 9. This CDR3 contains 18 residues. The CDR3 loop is CASRHYPGLAGSTDTQYF. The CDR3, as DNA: TGTGCCAGCAGACACTATCCGGGACTAGCGGGGAGCACAGATACGCAGTATTTT.

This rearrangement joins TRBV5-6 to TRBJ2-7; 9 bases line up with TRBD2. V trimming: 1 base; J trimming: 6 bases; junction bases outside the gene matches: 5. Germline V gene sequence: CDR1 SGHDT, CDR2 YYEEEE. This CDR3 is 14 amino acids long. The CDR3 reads CASSLPSGAREQYF. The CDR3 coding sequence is TGTGCCAGCAGCTTGCCTAGCGGGGCTCGCGAGCAGTACTTC.

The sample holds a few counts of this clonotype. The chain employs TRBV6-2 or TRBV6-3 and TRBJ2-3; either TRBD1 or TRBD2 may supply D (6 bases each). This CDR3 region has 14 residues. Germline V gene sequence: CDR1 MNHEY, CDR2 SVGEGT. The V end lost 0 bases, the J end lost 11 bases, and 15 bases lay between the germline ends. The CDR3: CASSYSAGQGRQYF. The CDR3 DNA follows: TGTGCCAGCAGTTACTCGGCGGGGCAGGGGCGGCAGTATTTT.